The present entry profiles one T cell receptor beta chain with its context. Its target is not known. A clone one base away is much larger, so this may be a read error. The CDR3 ends on some other residue instead of the conserved phenylalanine or tryptophan, so this is likely a read error. The data stem from a study of T cells in Graves' hyperthyroidism and ophthalmopathy. Study results and limitations: Blood also held most thyroid clonotypes expanded beyond 0.001.

Hyperthyroidism of Graves' type that showed no ophthalmopathy progression within 18 months was stable. Exclusion criteria comprised uncontrolled infection, other autoimmune disease, pregnancy or lactation. Regions amplified from RNA transcripts were the TCR beta CDR3 regions. Carried out on the TCR CDR3, a first-round RT-PCR used the HTBI primer set. TCRdb redid the calling of the multiplex PCR reads with MiXCR, one entry per CDR3 protein. The sample carries roughly 710,000 distinct CDR3 sequences, over 35% recorded once. CDR3 length: 15 amino acids. V lost 2 bases to trimming and J lost 3 bases, with 14 bases between them. Germline-derived CDR1 and CDR2 are LNHDA and SQIVND (reference sequence).

The chain combines TRBV19 with TRBJ2-7; the D gene is possibly TRBD1 (6 bases). This TCR derives from a woman in her thirties or forties with Graves' hyperthyroidism. Material for sequencing was blood. The CDR3 DNA is TGTGCCAGTAGTATATGGGGGCGCGAGAACTACGAGCAGTACCTC. It encodes CASSIWGRENYEQYL.